Sequencing of this TCR beta chain was carried out in a study of molecular identifiers for immune sequencing clone quantification. Whole-study results and caveats: Clones with over 20 RNA copies captured over 98% of effector molecules but under 1% of naive ones.

Bulk TCR library preparation followed previously described methods with listed TCR primers. TCRdb processed the PCR reads anew with MiXCR; each CDR3 protein has one entry. The data show some 94,000 distinct CDR3 sequences, approximately 25% seen once. There are many counts of this clonotype. Its target is not known. Naive CD8 libraries used about 20,000 to 1,000,000 sorted cells and 10%, 30% or 50% RNA. The CDR3 contains 14 residues. Germline V gene data show CDR1 as MGHRA and CDR2 as YSYEKL. V gave up 3 bases and J gave up 5 bases, with 13 bases separating them. The sequence came from a human donor in good health. Some libraries in this study had Jurkat cell RNA spiked in. The sequencing input was naive CD8+ T cells from blood, with Jurkat cell RNA spiked in. Described subset: FACS-sorted CD8+CD4-CCR7+CD45RA+ naive T cells. The chain employs TRBV4-1 and TRBJ1-1, with D maybe TRBD1 (5 bases). DNA for the CDR3: TGCGCCAGCAGCCAGGGACCCCTGGGGACTGAAGCTTTCTTT. It specifies CASSQGPLGTEAFF.